The clone carrying this TCR beta chain was detected ten times or more. Its antigen remains unidentified. The data derive from a study of breast tumors, draining lymph nodes, adjacent tissues. Study-level points and caveats: Tumors had less TCR diversity than lymph nodes, more than nontumor tissue.

Per germline, CDR1 SGHAT and CDR2 FQNNGV. V lost 5 bases, J lost 2 bases, and 13 bases lay in between. The CDR3 spans 14 residues. The lymph nodes were axillary draining lymph nodes from breast cancer patients. MiXCR, applied by TCRdb to the multiplex PCR reads, yields one record per CDR3 protein. The sample yields around 150,000 distinct CDR3 sequences, 32% seen once. The receptor comes from a female donor with breast cancer. Some clones in this sample may be carry-over from other donors' samples. Sequencing was carried out using axillary lymph node tissue. This rearrangement joins TRBV11-2 to TRBJ2-7; a weak D match, TRBD1 (6 bases). In nucleotides, the CDR3 is TGTGCCAGCAGCCAGGGACACGCGACCTACGAGCAGTACTTC. Protein sequence: CASSQGHATYEQYF. Filled out from reference TRBV11-2 and TRBJ2-7, the complete variable domain reads EAGVAQSPRYKIIEKRQSVAFWCNPISGHATLYWYQQILGQGPKLLIQFQNNGVVDDSQLPKDRFSAERLKGVDSTLKIQPAKLEDSAVYLCASSQGHATYEQYFGPGTRLTVT.